Below, 8 T cell receptor beta chains from the same sample are listed, as sequenced in a study of T cell repertoires and HLA-DP antigens (dated 2018 in TCRdb). For these TCRs, the target antigens are not known. The library was prepared using the immunoSEQ multiplex PCR assay. TCRdb retrieved this table from immuneACCESS and kept in-frame rearrangements only. Not all clones are present; in checked studies, unresolved V genes account for under half, and no reason is known for the remainder. The sample includes more than 90,000 clones, with around 92% observed a single time. The top ten hold over 0.25% of the sample. Input material: CD4+ T cells from PBMCs. These receptors all come from a woman in her late teens or twenties in good health and CMV-seronegative.

The chain recombines TRBV20-1 with TRBJ2-3; D unresolved. Between the trimmed V and J ends, which lost 5 bases and 6 bases, there was a span of 9 bases. This CDR3 spans 11 amino acids. Germline V gene data show CDR1 as DFQATT and CDR2 as SNEGSKA (reference sequence). The CDR3 reads CSALVPDTQYF. In DNA, the CDR3 is TGCAGTGCTTTAGTCCCCGATACGCAGTATTTT.

This clone occurred once. V usage is TRBV27 and J usage is TRBJ1-1; TRBD1 aligns across 7 bases. Looked up from germline, CDR1 is MNHEY and CDR2 is SMNVEV (reference sequence). This CDR3 spans 17 amino acids. Trimming took 2 bases from V and 0 from J; bases not matched to a gene: 9. The DNA of the CDR3 is TGTGCCAGCAGTTTAAGGGGGGACAGATACTTGAACACTGAAGCTTTCTTT. Translated: CASSLRGDRYLNTEAFF.

The rearrangement links TRBV28 to TRBJ1-4; a possible D gene is TRBD1 (5 bases). This CDR3 is built from 14 residues. CDR1 MDHEN and CDR2 SYDVKM come from the germline V gene. V dropped 3 bases and J dropped 5 bases, with 10 bases sitting between them. CDR3 region: CASSLGQRNEKLFF. In DNA, the CDR3 is TGTGCCAGCAGTTTGGGGCAGAGAAATGAAAAACTGTTTTTT. Full variable domain (outside the CDR3, taken from reference TRBV28 and TRBJ1-4): DVKVTQSSRYLVKRTGEKVFLECVQDMDHENMFWYRQDPGLGLRLIYFSYDVKMKEKGDIPEGYSVSREKKERFSLILESASTNQTSMYLCASSLGQRNEKLFFGSGTQLSVL.

This chain uses TRBV7-2 with TRBJ1-5, with D possibly matching TRBD1 (5 bases). Germline V gives CDR1 SGHTA, CDR2 FQGNSA. This CDR3 spans 15 amino acids. V was cut by 4 bases and J by 2 bases, with 12 bases left in between. The DNA of the CDR3 is TGTGCCAGCAGCTCCACGACAGCGGGCAATCAGCCCCAGCATTTT. This codes for CASSSTTAGNQPQHF.

This chain joins TRBV19 and TRBJ1-2; tentatively, D is TRBD1 (6 bases). V was shortened by 3 bases and J by 1 base, with 21 bases between the two germline ends. This CDR3 is built from 18 residues. Germline V gives CDR1 LNHDA, CDR2 SQIVND (reference sequence). The CDR3 here is CASSISSRGALSNYGYTF. CDR3 DNA: TGTGCCAGTAGTATCTCTTCCCGGGGGGCGTTGAGTAACTATGGCTACACCTTC.

J is TRBJ2-2 and V is TRBV5-1, with unresolved D. Germline CDR1 SGHRS, CDR2 YFSETQ. This CDR3 has 17 amino acids. Trimming stripped 7 bases from V and 1 base from J, with 20 bases between. CDR3: CASRMPLWTGNTGELFF. The DNA for the CDR3 is TGCGCCAGCCGTATGCCACTTTGGACGGGGAACACCGGGGAGCTGTTTTTT.

The chain links TRBV9 to TRBJ2-5, with D maybe TRBD2 (6 bases). CDR1 and CDR2 from the germline V gene are SGDLS and YYNGEE. The V and J ends lost 4 bases and 0 bases respectively, with 25 bases between them. The CDR3 runs 19 residues. The CDR3 is CASSSSEDGQGLYQETQYF. For the CDR3, the DNA is TGTGCCAGCAGCTCCAGCGAAGACGGCCAGGGACTGTACCAAGAGACCCAGTACTTC.

The gene calls are TRBV29-1 and TRBJ1-1, with a tentative D call TRBD1 (5 bases). Trimming removed 4 bases at V and 4 bases at J, with 19 bases between. CDR3 length: 15 residues. From germline, CDR1 is SQVTM and CDR2 ANQGSEA. Written as DNA, the CDR3 is TGCAGCGTTGGTGGCCAGGGAGGTATGGGCACTGAAGCTTTCTTT. Protein sequence: CSVGGQGGMGTEAFF.